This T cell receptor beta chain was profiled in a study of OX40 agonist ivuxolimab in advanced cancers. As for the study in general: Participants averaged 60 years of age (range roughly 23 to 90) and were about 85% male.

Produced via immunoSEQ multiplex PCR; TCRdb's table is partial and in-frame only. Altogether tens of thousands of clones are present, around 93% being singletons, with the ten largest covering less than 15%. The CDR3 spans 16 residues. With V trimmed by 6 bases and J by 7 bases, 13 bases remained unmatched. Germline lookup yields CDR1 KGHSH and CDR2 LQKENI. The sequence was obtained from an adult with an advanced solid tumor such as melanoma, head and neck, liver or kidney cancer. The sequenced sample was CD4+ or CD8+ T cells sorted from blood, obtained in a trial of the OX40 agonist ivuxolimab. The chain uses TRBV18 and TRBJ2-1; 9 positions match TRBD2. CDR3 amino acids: CASSGSGTSLINEQFF. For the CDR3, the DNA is TGTGCCAGCTCGGGTTCCGGGACTAGCCTTATTAATGAGCAGTTCTTC.